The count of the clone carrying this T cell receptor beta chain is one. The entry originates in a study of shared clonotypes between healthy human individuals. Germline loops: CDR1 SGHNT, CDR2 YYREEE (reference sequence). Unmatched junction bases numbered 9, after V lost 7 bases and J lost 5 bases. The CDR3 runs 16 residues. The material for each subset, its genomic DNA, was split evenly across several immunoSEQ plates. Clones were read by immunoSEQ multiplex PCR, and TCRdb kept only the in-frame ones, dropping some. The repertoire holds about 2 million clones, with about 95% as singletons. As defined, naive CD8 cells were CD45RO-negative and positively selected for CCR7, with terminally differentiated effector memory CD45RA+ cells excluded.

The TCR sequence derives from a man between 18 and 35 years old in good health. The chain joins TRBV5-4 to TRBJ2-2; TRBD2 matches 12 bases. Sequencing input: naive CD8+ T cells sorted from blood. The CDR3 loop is CASRELAGGRTGELFF. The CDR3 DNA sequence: TGTGCCAGCCGGGAACTAGCGGGAGGACGAACCGGGGAGCTGTTTTTT.